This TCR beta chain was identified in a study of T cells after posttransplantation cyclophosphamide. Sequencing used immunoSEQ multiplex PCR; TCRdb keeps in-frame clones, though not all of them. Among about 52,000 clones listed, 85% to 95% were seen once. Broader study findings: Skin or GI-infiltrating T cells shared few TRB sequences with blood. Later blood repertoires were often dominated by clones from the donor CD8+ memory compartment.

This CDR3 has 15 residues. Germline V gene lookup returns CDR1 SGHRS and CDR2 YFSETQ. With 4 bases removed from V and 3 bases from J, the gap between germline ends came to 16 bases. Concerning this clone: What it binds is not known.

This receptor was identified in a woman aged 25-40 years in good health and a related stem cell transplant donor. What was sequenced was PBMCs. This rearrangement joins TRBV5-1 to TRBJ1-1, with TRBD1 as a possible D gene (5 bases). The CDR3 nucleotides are TGCGCCAGCAGCCAAGGGGCGGGGTTCTACACTGAAGCTTTCTTT. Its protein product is CASSQGAGFYTEAFF.